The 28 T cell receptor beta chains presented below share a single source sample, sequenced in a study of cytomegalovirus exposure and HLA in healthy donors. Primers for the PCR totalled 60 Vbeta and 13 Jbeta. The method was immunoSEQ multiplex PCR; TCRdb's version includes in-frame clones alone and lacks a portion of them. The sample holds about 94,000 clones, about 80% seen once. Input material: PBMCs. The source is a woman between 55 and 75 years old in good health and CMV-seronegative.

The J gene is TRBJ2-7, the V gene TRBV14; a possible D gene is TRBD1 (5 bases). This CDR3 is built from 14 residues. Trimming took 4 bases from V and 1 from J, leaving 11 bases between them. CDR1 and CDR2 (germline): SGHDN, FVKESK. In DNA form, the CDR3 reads TGTGCCAGCAGCCCAAGACAGCCGTCCTACGAGCAGTACTTC. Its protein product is CASSPRQPSYEQYF.

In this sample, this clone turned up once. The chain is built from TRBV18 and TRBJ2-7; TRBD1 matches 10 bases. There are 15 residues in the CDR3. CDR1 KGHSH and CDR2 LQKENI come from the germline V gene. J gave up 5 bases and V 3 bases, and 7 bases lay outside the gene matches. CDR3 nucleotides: TGTGCCAGCTCACCCCGGGGACAGGGGTACGACGAGCAGTACTTC. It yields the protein CASSPRGQGYDEQYF.

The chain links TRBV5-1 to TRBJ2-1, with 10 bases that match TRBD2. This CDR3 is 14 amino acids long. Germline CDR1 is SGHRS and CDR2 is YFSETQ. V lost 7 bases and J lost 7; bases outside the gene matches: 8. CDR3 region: CASRSGRDQNEQFF. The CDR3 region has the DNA TGCGCCAGCCGAAGCGGGAGGGATCAAAATGAGCAGTTCTTC.

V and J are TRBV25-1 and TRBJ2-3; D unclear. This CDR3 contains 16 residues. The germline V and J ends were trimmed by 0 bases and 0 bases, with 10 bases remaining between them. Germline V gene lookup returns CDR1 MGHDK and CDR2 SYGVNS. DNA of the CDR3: TGTGCCAGCAGTGAATATGGGCCTTCTAGCACAGATACGCAGTATTTT. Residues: CASSEYGPSSTDTQYF. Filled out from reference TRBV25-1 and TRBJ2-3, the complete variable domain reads EADIYQTPRYLVIGTGKKITLECSQTMGHDKMYWYQQDPGMELHLIHYSYGVNSTEKGDLSSESTVSRIRTEHFPLTLESARPSHTSQYLCASSEYGPSSTDTQYFGPGTRLTVL.

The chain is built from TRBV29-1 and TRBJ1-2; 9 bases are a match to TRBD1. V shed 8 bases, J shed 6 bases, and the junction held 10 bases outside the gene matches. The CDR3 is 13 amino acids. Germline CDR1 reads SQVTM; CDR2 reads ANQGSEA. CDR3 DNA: TGCAGCACCCTCGGACAGGGGTTCGATGGCTACACCTTC. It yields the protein CSTLGQGFDGYTF.

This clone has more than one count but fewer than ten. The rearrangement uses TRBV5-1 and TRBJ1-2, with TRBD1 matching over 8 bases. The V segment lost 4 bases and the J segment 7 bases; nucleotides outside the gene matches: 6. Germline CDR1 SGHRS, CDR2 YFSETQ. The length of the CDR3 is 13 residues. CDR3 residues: CASSLVQGGGYTF. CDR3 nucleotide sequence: TGCGCCAGCAGCCTAGTACAGGGGGGTGGCTACACCTTC. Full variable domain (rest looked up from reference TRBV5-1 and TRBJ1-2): KAGVTQTPRYLIKTRGQQVTLSCSPISGHRSVSWYQQTPGQGLQFLFEYFSETQRNKGNFPGRFSGRQFSNSRSEMNVSTLELGDSALYLCASSLVQGGGYTFGSGTRLTVV.

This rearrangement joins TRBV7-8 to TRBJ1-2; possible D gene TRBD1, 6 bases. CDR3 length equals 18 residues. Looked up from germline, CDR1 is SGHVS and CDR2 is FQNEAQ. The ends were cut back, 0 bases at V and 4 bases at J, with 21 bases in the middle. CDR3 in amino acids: CASSLATQGAPSVYGYTF. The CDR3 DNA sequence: TGTGCCAGCAGCTTAGCTACACAGGGCGCTCCGTCGGTCTATGGCTACACCTTC.

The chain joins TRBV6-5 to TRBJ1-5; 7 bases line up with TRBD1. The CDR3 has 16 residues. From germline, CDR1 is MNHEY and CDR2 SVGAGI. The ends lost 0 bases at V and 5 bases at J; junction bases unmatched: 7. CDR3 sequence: CASSYSALDRDQPQHF. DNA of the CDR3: TGTGCCAGCAGTTACTCGGCCCTCGACAGGGATCAGCCCCAGCATTTT.

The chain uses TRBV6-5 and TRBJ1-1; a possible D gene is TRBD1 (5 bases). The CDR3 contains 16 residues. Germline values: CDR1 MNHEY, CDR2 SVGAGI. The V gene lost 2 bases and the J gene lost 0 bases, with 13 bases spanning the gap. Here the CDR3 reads CASSYRGSHMNTEAFF. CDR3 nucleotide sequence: TGTGCCAGCAGTTACCGGGGGAGTCATATGAACACTGAAGCTTTCTTT.

In DNA form, the CDR3 reads TGCGCCAGCAGCCAAGTTGTTTCTAGCACAGATACGCAGTATTTT. It yields the protein CASSQVVSSTDTQYF. This chain links TRBV4-3 with TRBJ2-3, with no clear D. Trimming stripped 1 base from V and 0 bases from J, with 8 bases between. The V gene's germline CDR1 is LGHNA and CDR2 YSLEER. The CDR3 extends over 15 amino acids.

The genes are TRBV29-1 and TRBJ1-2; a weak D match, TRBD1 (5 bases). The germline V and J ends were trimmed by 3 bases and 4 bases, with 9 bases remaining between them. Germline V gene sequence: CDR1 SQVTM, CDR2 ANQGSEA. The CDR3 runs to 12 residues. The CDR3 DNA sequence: TGCAGCGTTGATATGGACACCTATGGCTACACCTTC. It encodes CSVDMDTYGYTF.

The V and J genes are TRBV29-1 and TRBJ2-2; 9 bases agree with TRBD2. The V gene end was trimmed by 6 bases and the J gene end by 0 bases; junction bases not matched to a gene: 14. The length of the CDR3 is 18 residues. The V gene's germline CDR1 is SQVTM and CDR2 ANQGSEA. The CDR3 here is CSVNPPGLADPNTGELFF. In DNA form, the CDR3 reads TGCAGCGTCAACCCACCGGGACTAGCCGATCCGAACACCGGGGAGCTGTTTTTT.

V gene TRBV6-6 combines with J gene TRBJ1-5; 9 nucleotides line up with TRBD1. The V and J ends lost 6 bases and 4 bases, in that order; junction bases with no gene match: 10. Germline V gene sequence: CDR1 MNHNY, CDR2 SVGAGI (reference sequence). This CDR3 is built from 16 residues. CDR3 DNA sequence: TGTGCCAGCAGCCCCGGACAGGGGACTTGGAATCAGCCCCAGCATTTT. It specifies CASSPGQGTWNQPQHF.

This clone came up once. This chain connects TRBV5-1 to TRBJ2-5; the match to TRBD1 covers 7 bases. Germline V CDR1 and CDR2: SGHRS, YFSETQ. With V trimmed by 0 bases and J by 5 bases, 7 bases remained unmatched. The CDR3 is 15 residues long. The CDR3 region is CASSLGAGGVETQYF. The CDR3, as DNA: TGCGCCAGCAGCTTGGGGGCAGGGGGTGTTGAGACCCAGTACTTC.

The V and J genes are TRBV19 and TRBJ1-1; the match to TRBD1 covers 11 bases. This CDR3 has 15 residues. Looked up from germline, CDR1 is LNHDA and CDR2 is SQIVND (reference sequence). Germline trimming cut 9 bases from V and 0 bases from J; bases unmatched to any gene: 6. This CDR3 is CASKGQGAMNTEAFF. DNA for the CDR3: TGTGCCAGCAAAGGACAGGGGGCCATGAACACTGAAGCTTTCTTT.

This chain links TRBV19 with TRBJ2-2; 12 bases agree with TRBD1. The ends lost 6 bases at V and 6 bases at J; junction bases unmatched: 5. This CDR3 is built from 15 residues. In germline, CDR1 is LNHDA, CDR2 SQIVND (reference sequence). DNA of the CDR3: TGTGCCAGTAGAAGGGGACAGGGGGCAGCCGGGGAGCTGTTTTTT. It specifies CASRRGQGAAGELFF.

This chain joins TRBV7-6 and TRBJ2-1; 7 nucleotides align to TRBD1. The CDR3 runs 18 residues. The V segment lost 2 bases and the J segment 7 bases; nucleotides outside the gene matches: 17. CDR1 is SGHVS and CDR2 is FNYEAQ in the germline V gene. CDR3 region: CASSLSQPHHDRENEQFF. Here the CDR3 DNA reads TGTGCCAGCAGCTTAAGTCAGCCTCATCACGACAGGGAAAATGAGCAGTTCTTC.

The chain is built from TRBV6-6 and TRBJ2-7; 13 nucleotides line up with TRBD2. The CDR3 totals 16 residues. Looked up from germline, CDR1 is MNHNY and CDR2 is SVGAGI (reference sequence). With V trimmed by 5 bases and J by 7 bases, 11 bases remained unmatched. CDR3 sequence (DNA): TGTGCCAGCAGTACGACGCGGACTAGCGGGAGAAGTGAGCAGTACTTC. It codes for CASSTTRTSGRSEQYF.

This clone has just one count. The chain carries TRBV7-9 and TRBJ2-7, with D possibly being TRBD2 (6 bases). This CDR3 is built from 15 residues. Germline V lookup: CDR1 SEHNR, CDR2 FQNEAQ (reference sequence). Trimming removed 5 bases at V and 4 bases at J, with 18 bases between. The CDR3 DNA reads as TGTGCCAGCAGCCCCTCTAGGGGACTTCATTACGAGCAGTACTTC. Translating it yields CASSPSRGLHYEQYF.

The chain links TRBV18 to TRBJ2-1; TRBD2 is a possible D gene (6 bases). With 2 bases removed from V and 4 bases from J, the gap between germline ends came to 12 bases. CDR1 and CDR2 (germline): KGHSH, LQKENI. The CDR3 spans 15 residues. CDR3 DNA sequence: TGTGCCAGCTCACCAGGAGGGAGGAGTTACAATGAGCAGTTCTTC. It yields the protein CASSPGGRSYNEQFF.

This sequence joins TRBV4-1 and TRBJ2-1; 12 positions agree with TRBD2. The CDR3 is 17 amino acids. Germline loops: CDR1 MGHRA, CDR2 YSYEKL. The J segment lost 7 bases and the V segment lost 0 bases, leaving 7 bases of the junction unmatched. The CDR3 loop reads CASSQDLAGGPRNEQFF. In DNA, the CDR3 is TGCGCCAGCAGCCAAGATCTAGCGGGGGGGCCTCGGAATGAGCAGTTCTTC.

The CDR3 sequence: CASSSVGLAGDTQYF. The DNA for the CDR3 is TGTGCCAGCAGTTCAGTCGGACTAGCGGGAGATACGCAGTATTTT. The chain links TRBV28 to TRBJ2-3; the match to TRBD2 covers 11 bases. V dropped 4 bases and J dropped 5; count of bases not matched to a gene: 5. The CDR3 runs 15 residues. The germline V gene encodes CDR1 MDHEN and CDR2 SYDVKM. The full variable domain, with the rest looked up from reference TRBV28 and TRBJ2-3, is DVKVTQSSRYLVKRTGEKVFLECVQDMDHENMFWYRQDPGLGLRLIYFSYDVKMKEKGDIPEGYSVSREKKERFSLILESASTNQTSMYLCASSSVGLAGDTQYFGPGTRLTVL.

In DNA, the CDR3 is TGCAGCGTTGTTACAGGCGACATGAACACTGAAGCTTTCTTT. Translating gives CSVVTGDMNTEAFF. The J gene is TRBJ1-1, the V gene TRBV29-1, with D perhaps TRBD1 (5 bases). The germline gives CDR1 SQVTM, CDR2 ANQGSEA. The CDR3 consists of 14 residues. V was pared by 4 bases and J by 0 bases, with 12 bases between.

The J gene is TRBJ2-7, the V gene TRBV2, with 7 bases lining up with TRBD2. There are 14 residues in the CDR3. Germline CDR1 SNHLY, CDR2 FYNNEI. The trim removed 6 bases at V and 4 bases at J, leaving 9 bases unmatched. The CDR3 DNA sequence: TGTGCCAGCAGCGCGGGGCGGGGGATGTACGAGCAGTACTTC. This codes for CASSAGRGMYEQYF.

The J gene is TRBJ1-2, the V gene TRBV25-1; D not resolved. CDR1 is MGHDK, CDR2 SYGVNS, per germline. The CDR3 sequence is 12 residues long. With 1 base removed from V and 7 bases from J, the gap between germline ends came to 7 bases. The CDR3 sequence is CASSESGIGYTF. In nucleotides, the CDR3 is TGTGCCAGCAGTGAATCCGGGATTGGCTACACCTTC.

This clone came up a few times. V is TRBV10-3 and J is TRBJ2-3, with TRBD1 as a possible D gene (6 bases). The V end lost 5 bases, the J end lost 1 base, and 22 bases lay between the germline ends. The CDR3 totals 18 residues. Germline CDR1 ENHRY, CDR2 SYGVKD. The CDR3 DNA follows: TGTGCCATCAGTACCCTCGGGATAGGGACAACACGCACAGATACGCAGTATTTT. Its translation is CAISTLGIGTTRTDTQYF.

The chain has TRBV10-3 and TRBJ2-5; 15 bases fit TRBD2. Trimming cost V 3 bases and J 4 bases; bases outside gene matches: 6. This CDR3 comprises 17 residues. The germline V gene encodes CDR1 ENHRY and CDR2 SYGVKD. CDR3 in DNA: TGTGCCATCAGTGATTCAAGGGGACTAGCGGGAGGAGAGACCCAGTACTTC. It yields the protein CAISDSRGLAGGETQYF.

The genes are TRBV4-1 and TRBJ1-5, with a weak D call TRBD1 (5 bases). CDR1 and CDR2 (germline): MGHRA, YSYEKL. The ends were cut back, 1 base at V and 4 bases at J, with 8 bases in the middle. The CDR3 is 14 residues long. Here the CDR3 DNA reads TGCGCCAGCAGCCAAGTTGGGGGGAATCAGCCCCAGCATTTT. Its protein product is CASSQVGGNQPQHF.